This T cell receptor (beta chain) derives from a study of shared clonotypes between healthy human individuals. Study results and limitations: Even with large depth, rarefaction showed that sorted-subset sequencing was incomplete. Richness estimates generally favored naive over memory subsets. The study found 4.5% to 6% of naive CD4 clonotypes shared across four donors.

It was about 210 ng DNA, approximately 30,000 T cell genomes, that sorted-subset replicate PCRs used. Sequencing was performed with immunoSEQ multiplex PCR; in TCRdb, only in-frame clones are kept and a portion is missing. This sample has some 1 million clones; about 75% occur once, and the top ten carry approximately 1.3%. CDR1 is WSHSY, CDR2 SAAADI, per germline. The CDR3 consists of 14 residues. Trimming removed 2 bases from V and 5 bases from J, with 12 bases in between. Regarding this clone: The antigen is undetermined.

This chain links TRBV10-2 with TRBJ1-2; D possibly corresponds to TRBD1 (5 bases). Specimen: memory CD4+ T cells sorted from blood. Specified subset: CD45RA-negative fraction. The sequence was obtained from a man younger than 35 in good health. Here the CDR3 DNA reads TGCGCCAGCAGTGAGGGGGGGTGGGGGTATGGCTACACCTTC. This gives the protein CASSEGGWGYGYTF.